This is a list of T cell receptor beta chains from one sample in a study of cytomegalovirus exposure and HLA in healthy donors. Assay used: immunoSEQ multiplex PCR; TCRdb lists only in-frame clones, some missing. The top ten hold 6.9% of the sample, which has roughly 100,000 clones, roughly 76% seen once. Sequencing was performed on PBMCs. All receptors come from a man younger than 45 in good health and CMV-seropositive. CDR3s include the opening cysteine and the closing phenylalanine or tryptophan. A D gene is named only where the DNA matches it firmly.

D gene	V gene	J gene	CDR3 DNA	CDR3 protein
NA	TRBV5-8	TRBJ2-2	TGTGCCAGCAGCTTGGGGGGCCCCCTTCGAGGGGAGCTGTTTTTT	CASSLGGPLRGELFF
NA	TRBV5-1	TRBJ2-5	TGCGCCAGCAGCCTGTACCGGTTTAGCGGATCCCAAGAGACCCAGTACTTC	CASSLYRFSGSQETQYF
TRBD1	TRBV9	TRBJ2-7	TGTGCCAGCAGCCCCATCATAGGGGGCTTTGGGCAGTACTTC	CASSPIIGGFGQYF
TRBD1	TRBV5-1	TRBJ1-4	TGCGCCAGCAGTGATCCGGGACAGGGGGCGGAAAAACTGTTTTTT	CASSDPGQGAEKLFF
NA	TRBV2	TRBJ2-2	TGTGCCAGCAGCCCTAGGGACAAGAACGCCGGGGAGCTGTTTTTT	CASSPRDKNAGELFF
TRBD1	TRBV28	TRBJ2-7	TGTGCCAGCAGCCAGGGACAGGCCTACGAGCAGTACTTC	CASSQGQAYEQYF
NA	TRBV5-4	TRBJ1-2	TGTGCCAGCAGCTTGGCCGGGGGACGAGTTGGGGGCTACACCTTC	CASSLAGGRVGGYTF
TRBD1	TRBV5-4	TRBJ1-2	TGTGCCAGCAGCATAGGACAGGGAACTAACTATGGCTACACCTTC	CASSIGQGTNYGYTF
TRBD2	TRBV27	TRBJ2-3	TGTGCCAGCAGTTGGTCGGGAGGGGGAGATACGCAGTATTTT	CASSWSGGGDTQYF
NA	TRBV7-2	TRBJ2-5	TGTGCCAGCAGCTTAGGGGGGCAGGAAGGAGAGACCCAGTACTTC	CASSLGGQEGETQYF
TRBD1	TRBV6-5	TRBJ2-7	TGTGCCAGCAAGGGACAGGCCTCCTACGAGCAGTACTTC	CASKGQASYEQYF
TRBD1	TRBV4-3	TRBJ1-1	TGCGCCAGCAGCCGGAACAGGGGGGGCACTGAAGCTTTCTTT	CASSRNRGGTEAFF
NA	TRBV9	TRBJ1-5	TGTGCCAGCAGCGTAGGGGCGGGAGGCAGTAATCAGCCCCAGCATTTT	CASSVGAGGSNQPQHF
NA	TRBV7-9	TRBJ2-5	TGTGCCAGCAGCTCCTATGCGGGGATCCAAGAGACCCAGTACTTC	CASSSYAGIQETQYF
NA	TRBV2	TRBJ1-6	TGTGCCAGCAGTGAAGAAATGGTAGAGAATTCACCCCTCCACTTT	CASSEEMVENSPLHF